A single sample is the source of the 20 T cell receptor beta chains below, sequenced in a study of blood T cell repertoires in COVID-19. Measured with immunoSEQ multiplex PCR; TCRdb has only the in-frame clones, and not every one. This table holds some 110,000 clones, 85% to 90% found once. The source material was peripheral blood. Source of these receptors: a man in his fifties with acute or convalescent COVID-19.

The rearrangement links TRBV28 to TRBJ1-6, with 8 bases matching TRBD1. This CDR3 contains 14 residues. V lost 6 bases and J lost 9; bases outside the gene matches: 7. From germline, CDR1 is MDHEN and CDR2 SYDVKM. The DNA for the CDR3 is TGTGCCAGCAGCAGGGACAGGCCCTCTTCACCCCTCCACTTT. Its translation: CASSRDRPSSPLHF. The variable domain in full, with the rest retrieved from reference TRBV28 and TRBJ1-6, is DVKVTQSSRYLVKRTGEKVFLECVQDMDHENMFWYRQDPGLGLRLIYFSYDVKMKEKGDIPEGYSVSREKKERFSLILESASTNQTSMYLCASSRDRPSSPLHFGNGTRLTVT.

The chain is built from TRBV18 and TRBJ2-7, with D possibly matching TRBD1 (5 bases). Germline V CDR1 and CDR2: KGHSH, LQKENI. V was shortened by 2 bases and J by 3 bases, with 17 bases between the two germline ends. CDR3 length: 16 residues. The chain's CDR3 is CASSPIGGRAYYEQYF. DNA for the CDR3: TGTGCCAGCTCACCAATAGGCGGCAGGGCCTACTACGAGCAGTACTTC.

This clone was observed a handful of times. The chain is built from TRBV24-1 and TRBJ2-1, with 12 bases fitting TRBD1. The CDR3 spans 18 residues. The trim removed 4 bases at V and 6 bases at J, leaving 12 bases unmatched. Per the germline V gene, CDR1 is KGHDR and CDR2 is SFDVKD. The CDR3 spells CATSEGTGGEFGFNEQFF. CDR3 DNA: TGTGCCACCAGTGAGGGGACAGGGGGCGAATTCGGTTTCAATGAGCAGTTCTTC.

The V call is TRBV2, the J call TRBJ1-5; tentatively, D is TRBD1 (5 bases). CDR1 is SNHLY, CDR2 FYNNEI, per germline. This CDR3 has 17 residues. V lost 2 bases and J lost 0, with 14 bases in between. CDR3 in amino acids: CASSEQGGMSSNQPQHF. The DNA of the CDR3 is TGTGCCAGCAGTGAACAGGGCGGGATGAGTAGCAATCAGCCCCAGCATTTT.

The chain is built from TRBV5-6 and TRBJ1-2; 7 bases fit TRBD1. Germline trimming cut 0 bases from V and 3 bases from J; bases unmatched to any gene: 5. CDR3 length: 15 amino acids. Germline V CDR1 and CDR2: SGHDT, YYEEEE. The CDR3 DNA sequence: TGTGCCAGCAGCTTGGATAGGGGGCCTCACTATGGCTACACCTTC. Translated: CASSLDRGPHYGYTF.

The DNA for the CDR3 is TGTGCCAGCAGTGAATACGGCAGGGTCTACTATGGCTACACCTTC. It specifies CASSEYGRVYYGYTF. The rearrangement uses TRBV6-1 and TRBJ1-2, with D possibly matching TRBD1 (5 bases). The CDR3 contains 15 residues. Per the germline V gene, CDR1 is MNHNS and CDR2 is SASEGT. The V and J ends lost 2 bases and 3 bases respectively, with 13 bases between them.

The genes are TRBV18 and TRBJ1-5, with TRBD1 matching 12 bases. This CDR3 comprises 16 residues. Germline CDR1 reads KGHSH; CDR2 reads LQKENI. J was trimmed by 7 bases and V by 2 bases; bases with no gene match: 6. The CDR3 DNA reads TGTGCCAGCTCACCATTAGGGACAGGGGGCGGGCAGCCCCAGCATTTT. Translation: CASSPLGTGGGQPQHF.

This chain connects TRBV2 to TRBJ2-2; 7 bases agree with TRBD2. The CDR3 is 15 amino acids. The V segment lost 6 bases and the J segment 3 bases; nucleotides outside the gene matches: 7. Germline values: CDR1 SNHLY, CDR2 FYNNEI. The CDR3: CASSGGILYTGELFF. The CDR3 nucleotides read TGTGCCAGCAGCGGGGGGATCCTCTACACCGGGGAGCTGTTTTTT.

The chain uses TRBV11-2 and TRBJ1-2; D not resolved. V was shortened by 5 bases and J by 1 base, with 14 bases between the two germline ends. Germline V gene sequence: CDR1 SGHAT, CDR2 FQNNGV. This CDR3 contains 15 residues. The CDR3, as DNA: TGTGCCAGCAGCACCCACTCGACGGGTAACTATGGCTACACCTTC. Its translation: CASSTHSTGNYGYTF.

The V and J genes are TRBV4-2 and TRBJ1-2; 9 nucleotides align to TRBD1. The J segment lost 5 bases and the V segment lost 3 bases, leaving 4 bases of the junction unmatched. Germline loops: CDR1 LGHNA, CDR2 YNFKEQ. The CDR3 has 14 residues. The CDR3 sequence is CASSQGQGGYGYTF. Here the CDR3 DNA reads TGTGCCAGCAGCCAGGGACAGGGCGGATATGGCTACACCTTC.

This clone appeared a single time. The chain carries TRBV11-2 and TRBJ1-2; 7 nucleotides align to TRBD1. The CDR3 runs 14 residues. Germline V gene sequence: CDR1 SGHAT, CDR2 FQNNGV. V trimming: 2 bases; J trimming: 6 bases; junction bases outside the gene matches: 6. CDR3 amino acids: CASSLRTGADGYTF. The CDR3 region has the DNA TGTGCCAGCAGCTTACGCACAGGGGCTGATGGCTACACCTTC.

The chain links TRBV3-1 (or the pseudogene TRBV3-2) to TRBJ2-1; no clear D gene. Germline loops: CDR1 LGHDT, CDR2 YNNKEL (reference sequence). V gave up 0 bases and J gave up 9 bases, with 18 bases separating them. The CDR3 covers 16 residues. CDR3 nucleotide sequence: TGTGCCAGCAGCCAAGACAGTAAGAGGAAAATCATTGAGCAGTTCTTC. Encoded protein: CASSQDSKRKIIEQFF.

This chain connects TRBV28 to TRBJ1-5; 7 nucleotides agree with TRBD1. This CDR3 is 12 amino acids long. The trim removed 11 bases at V and 5 bases at J, leaving 6 bases unmatched. Germline V CDR1 and CDR2: MDHEN, SYDVKM. The CDR3 reads CAGGTGDQPQHF. CDR3 nucleotides: TGTGCCGGGGGTACAGGGGATCAGCCCCAGCATTTT.

This clone was counted once. The V call is TRBV10-2, the J call TRBJ2-1; D is perhaps TRBD1 (5 bases). This CDR3 comprises 12 residues. The germline V gene has CDR1 WSHSY and CDR2 SAAADI. V was clipped by 9 bases and J by 0 bases, with 6 bases between them. CDR3 in DNA: TGCGCCAGTAGGGGCTCCTACAATGAGCAGTTCTTC. Protein: CASRGSYNEQFF.

The chain recombines TRBV18 with TRBJ2-1; 7 bases align to TRBD2. From germline, CDR1 is KGHSH and CDR2 LQKENI. The ends lost 2 bases at V and 4 bases at J; junction bases unmatched: 8. CDR3 size: 16 residues. The DNA of the CDR3 is TGTGCCAGCTCACCATGGTCGAGCGGGGAGTACAATGAGCAGTTCTTC. Protein sequence: CASSPWSSGEYNEQFF.

CDR3: CASSFRDRGNEKLFF. For the CDR3, the DNA is TGTGCCAGCAGCTTCCGGGACAGGGGTAATGAAAAACTGTTTTTT. The chain carries TRBV9 and TRBJ1-4; 10 bases match TRBD1. V lost 4 bases to trimming and J lost 4 bases; unmatched junction nucleotides: 4. The CDR3 has 15 amino acids. Per the germline V gene, CDR1 is SGDLS and CDR2 is YYNGEE.

CDR3 DNA sequence: TGTGCCAGCAGCTTGGGCAGCGAGGAGACCCAGTACTTC. It encodes CASSLGSEETQYF. The J gene is TRBJ2-5, the V gene TRBV5-4; unclear D gene. Germline V CDR1 and CDR2: SGHNT, YYREEE (reference sequence). The CDR3 is 13 residues long. Trimming shortened V by 0 bases and J by 5 bases, and 8 bases separated the two germline ends.

This chain connects TRBV9 to TRBJ2-3; 16 nucleotides align to TRBD2. V was clipped by 3 bases and J by 4 bases; unmatched bases: 11. The CDR3 totals 19 residues. CDR1 is SGDLS and CDR2 is YYNGEE in the germline V gene. The DNA for the CDR3 is TGTGCCAGCAGCGGACCGGGACTAGCGGGGGGGAAGTGGTCAGATACGCAGTATTTT. Residues: CASSGPGLAGGKWSDTQYF.

The chain employs TRBV9 and TRBJ2-3, with 7 bases aligning to TRBD1. The germline CDR1 and CDR2 sequences are SGDLS and YYNGEE. The CDR3 consists of 14 residues. V dropped 0 bases and J dropped 7; count of bases not matched to a gene: 5. CDR3 sequence reads: CASSVGDSPYTQYF. CDR3 bases: TGTGCCAGCAGCGTAGGGGACAGTCCGTATACGCAGTATTTT.

This chain links TRBV30 with TRBJ2-2, with a weak D call TRBD1 (5 bases). The CDR3 runs 15 residues. Trimming took off 0 bases at V and 4 bases at J, with 12 bases between the two ends. Germline V lookup: CDR1 GTSNPN, CDR2 SVGIG (reference sequence). Here the CDR3 reads CAWSVGQLTTGELFF. CDR3 sequence (DNA): TGTGCCTGGAGTGTGGGGCAACTAACCACCGGGGAGCTGTTTTTT. Supplemented by reference TRBV30 and TRBJ2-2, the full variable domain reads SQTIHQWPATLVQPVGSPLSLECTVEGTSNPNLYWYRQAAGRGLQLLFYSVGIGQISSEVPQNLSASRPQDRQFILSSKKLLLSDSGFYLCAWSVGQLTTGELFFGEGSRLTVL.